This entry is about one T cell receptor beta chain. Authors' methods: The assay estimated nucleated cells by amplifying reference gene primers. The assay was immunoSEQ multiplex PCR, and TCRdb's table has in-frame clones only and misses some. V, J and clone size are those of that table, while D and trimming were read from the DNA. Here the sample spans a few hundred thousand clones, over 85% being singletons. Followed longitudinally, the Seattle patients had been enrolled during active infection. This entry is derived from a study of blood T cell repertoires in COVID-19. The wider study: Spain, Italy and the United States supplied samples that represented acute and convalescent COVID-19. PBMCs, B-cell-depleted T cells, or T cells provided the cDNA or gDNA that made up the material.

The CDR3 loop spans 15 amino acids. Deletions cut 3 bases from V and 1 base from J, with 10 bases between. The germline V gene encodes CDR1 KGHSH and CDR2 LQKENI. Sequences were obtained from peripheral blood. The chain joins TRBV18 to TRBJ1-5; D may be TRBD1 (5 bases). The TCR was taken from a woman aged 25 to 39 with COVID-19, enrolled during active disease. CDR3 nucleotides: TGTGCCAGCTCACCCGACAGCGTAAGCAATCAGCCCCAGCATTTT. Translated: CASSPDSVSNQPQHF. The full variable domain, completed using reference TRBV18 and TRBJ1-5, is NAGVMQNPRHLVRRRGQEARLRCSPMKGHSHVYWYRQLPEEGLKFMVYLQKENIIDESGMPKERFSAEFPKEGPSILRIQQVVRGDSAAYFCASSPDSVSNQPQHFGDGTRLSIL.